The clone carrying this T cell receptor (beta chain) was recorded at least ten times. Its antigen is unidentified. CDR1 and CDR2 from the germline V gene are SGHRS and YFSETQ. V was cut by 0 bases and J by 5 bases, with 2 bases left in between. CDR3 length: 11 amino acids. The sample belongs to a study of spatial heterogeneity in lung cancer. Looking at the study overall: Follow-up PBMC samples were sequenced when available, at a median of approximately two years after resection.

Single TCR cDNA molecules each had their own unique molecular identifier. TCRdb fed the 5' RACE reads into MiXCR, producing one record per CDR3 protein. The sample yields 35,000 to 55,000 distinct CDR3 sequences, roughly 10% seen once. Whole-study findings and limits: Whereas they appeared in blood less at follow-up, ubiquitous expanded tumor TCRs appeared there more at resection.

Time point denoted: blood at routine non-recurrence follow-up after resection. The sample here was PBMCs, taken at follow-up. This clonotype originated in a male donor with early-stage non-small cell lung cancer. The J gene is TRBJ2-5, the V gene TRBV5-1; D uncertain. The CDR3 DNA reads as TGCGCCAGCAGCTTGGAGGAGACCCAGTACTTC. Translation gives CASSLEETQYF.